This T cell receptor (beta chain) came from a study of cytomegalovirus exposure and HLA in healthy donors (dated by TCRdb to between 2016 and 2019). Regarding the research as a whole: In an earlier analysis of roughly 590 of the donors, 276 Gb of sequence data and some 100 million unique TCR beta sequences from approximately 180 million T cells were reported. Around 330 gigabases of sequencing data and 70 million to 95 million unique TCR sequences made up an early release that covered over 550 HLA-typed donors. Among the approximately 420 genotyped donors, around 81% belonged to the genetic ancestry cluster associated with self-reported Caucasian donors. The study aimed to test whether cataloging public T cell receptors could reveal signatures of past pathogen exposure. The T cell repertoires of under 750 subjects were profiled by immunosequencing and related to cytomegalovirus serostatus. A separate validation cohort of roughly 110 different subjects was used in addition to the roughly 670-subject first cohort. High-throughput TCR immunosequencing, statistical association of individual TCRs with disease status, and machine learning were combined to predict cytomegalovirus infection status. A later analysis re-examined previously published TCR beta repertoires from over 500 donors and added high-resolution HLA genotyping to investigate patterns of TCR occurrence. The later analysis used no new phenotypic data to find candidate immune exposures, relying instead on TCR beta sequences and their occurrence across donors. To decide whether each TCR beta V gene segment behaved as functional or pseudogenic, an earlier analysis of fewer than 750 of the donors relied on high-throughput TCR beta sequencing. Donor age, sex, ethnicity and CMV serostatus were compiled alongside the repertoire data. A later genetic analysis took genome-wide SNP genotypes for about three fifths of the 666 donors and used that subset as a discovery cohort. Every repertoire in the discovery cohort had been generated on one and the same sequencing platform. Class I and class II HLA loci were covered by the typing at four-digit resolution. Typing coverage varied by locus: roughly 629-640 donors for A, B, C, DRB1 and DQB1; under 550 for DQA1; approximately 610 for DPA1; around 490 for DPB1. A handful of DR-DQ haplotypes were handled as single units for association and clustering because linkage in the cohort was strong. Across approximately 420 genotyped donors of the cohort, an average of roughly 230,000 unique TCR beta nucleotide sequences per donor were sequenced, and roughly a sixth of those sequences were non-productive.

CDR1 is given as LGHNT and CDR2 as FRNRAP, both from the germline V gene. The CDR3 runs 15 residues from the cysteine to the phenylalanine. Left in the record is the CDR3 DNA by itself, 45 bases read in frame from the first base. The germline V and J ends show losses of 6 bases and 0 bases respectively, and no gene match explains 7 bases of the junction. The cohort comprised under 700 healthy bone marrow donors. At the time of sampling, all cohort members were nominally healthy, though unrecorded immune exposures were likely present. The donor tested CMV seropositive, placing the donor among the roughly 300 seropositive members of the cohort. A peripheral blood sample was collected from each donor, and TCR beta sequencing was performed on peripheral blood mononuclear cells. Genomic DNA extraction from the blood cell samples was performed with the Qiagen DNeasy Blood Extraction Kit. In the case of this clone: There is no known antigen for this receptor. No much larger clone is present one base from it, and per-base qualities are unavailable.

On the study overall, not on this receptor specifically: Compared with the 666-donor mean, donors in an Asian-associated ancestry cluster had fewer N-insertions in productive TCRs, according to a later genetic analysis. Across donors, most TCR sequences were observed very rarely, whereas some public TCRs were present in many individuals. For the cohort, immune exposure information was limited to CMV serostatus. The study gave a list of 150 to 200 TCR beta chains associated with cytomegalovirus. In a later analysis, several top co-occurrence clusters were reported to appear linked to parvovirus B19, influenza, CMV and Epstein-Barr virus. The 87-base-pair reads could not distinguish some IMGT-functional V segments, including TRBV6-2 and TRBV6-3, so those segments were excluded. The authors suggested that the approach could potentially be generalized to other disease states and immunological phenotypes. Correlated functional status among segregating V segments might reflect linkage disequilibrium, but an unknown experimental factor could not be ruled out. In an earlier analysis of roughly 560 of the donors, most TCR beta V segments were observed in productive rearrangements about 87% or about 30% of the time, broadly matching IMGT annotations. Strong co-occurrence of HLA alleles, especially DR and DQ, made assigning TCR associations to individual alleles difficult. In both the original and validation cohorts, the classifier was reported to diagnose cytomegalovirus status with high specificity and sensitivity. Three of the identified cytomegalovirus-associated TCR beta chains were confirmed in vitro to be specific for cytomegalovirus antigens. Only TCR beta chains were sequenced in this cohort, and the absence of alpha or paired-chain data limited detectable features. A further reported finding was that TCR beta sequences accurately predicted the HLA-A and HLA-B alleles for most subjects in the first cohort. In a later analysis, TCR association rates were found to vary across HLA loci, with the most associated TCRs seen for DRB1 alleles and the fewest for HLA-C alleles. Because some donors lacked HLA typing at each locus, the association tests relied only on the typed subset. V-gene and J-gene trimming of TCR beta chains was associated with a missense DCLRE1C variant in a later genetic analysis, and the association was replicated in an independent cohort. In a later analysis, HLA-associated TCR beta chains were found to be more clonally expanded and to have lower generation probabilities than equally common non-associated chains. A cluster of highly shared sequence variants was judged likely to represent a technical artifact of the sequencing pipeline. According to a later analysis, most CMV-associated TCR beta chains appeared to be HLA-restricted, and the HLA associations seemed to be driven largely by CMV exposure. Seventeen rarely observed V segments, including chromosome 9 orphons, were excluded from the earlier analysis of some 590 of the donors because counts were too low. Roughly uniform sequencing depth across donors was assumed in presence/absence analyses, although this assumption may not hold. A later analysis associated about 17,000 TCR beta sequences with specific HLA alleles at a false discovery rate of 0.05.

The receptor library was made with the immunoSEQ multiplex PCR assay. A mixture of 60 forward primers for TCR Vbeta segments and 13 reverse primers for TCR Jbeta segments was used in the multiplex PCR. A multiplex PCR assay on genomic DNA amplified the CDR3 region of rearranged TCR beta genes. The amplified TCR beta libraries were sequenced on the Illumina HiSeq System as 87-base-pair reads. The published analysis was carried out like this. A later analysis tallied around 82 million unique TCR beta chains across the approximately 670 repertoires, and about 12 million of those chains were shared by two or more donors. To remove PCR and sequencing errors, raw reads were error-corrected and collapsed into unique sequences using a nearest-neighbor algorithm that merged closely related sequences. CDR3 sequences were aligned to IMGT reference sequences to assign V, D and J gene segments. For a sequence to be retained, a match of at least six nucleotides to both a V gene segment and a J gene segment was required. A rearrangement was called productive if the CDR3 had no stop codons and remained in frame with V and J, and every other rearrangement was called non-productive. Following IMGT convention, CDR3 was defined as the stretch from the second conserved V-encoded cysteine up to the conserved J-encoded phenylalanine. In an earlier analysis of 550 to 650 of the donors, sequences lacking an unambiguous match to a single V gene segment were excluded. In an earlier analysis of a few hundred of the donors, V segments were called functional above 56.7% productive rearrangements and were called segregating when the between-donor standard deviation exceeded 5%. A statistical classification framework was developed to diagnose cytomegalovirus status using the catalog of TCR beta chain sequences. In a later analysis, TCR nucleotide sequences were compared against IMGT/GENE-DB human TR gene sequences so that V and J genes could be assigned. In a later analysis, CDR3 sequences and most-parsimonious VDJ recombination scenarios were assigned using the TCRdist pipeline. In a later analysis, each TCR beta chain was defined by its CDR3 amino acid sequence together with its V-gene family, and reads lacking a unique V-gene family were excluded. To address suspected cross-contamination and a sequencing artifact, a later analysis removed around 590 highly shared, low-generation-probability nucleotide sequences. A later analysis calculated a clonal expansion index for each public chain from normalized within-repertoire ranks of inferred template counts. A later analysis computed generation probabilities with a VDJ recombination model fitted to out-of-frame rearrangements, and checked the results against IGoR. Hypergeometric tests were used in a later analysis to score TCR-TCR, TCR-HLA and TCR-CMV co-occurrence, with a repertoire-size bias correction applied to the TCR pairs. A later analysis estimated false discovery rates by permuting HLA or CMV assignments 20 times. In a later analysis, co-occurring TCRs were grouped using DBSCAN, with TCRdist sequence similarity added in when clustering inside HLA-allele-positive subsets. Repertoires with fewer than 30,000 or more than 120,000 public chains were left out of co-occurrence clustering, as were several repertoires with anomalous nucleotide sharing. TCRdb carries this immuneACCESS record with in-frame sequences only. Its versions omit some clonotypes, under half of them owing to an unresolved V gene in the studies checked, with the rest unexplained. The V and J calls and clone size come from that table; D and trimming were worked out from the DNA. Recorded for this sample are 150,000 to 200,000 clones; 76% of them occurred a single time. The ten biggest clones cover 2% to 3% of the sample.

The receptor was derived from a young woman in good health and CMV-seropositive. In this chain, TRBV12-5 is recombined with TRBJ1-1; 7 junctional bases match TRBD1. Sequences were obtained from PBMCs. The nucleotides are TGTGCTAGTGGGCCCTCTACAGGGGTGAACACTGAAGCTTTCTTT. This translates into CASGPSTGVNTEAFF.